This entry is about one T cell receptor (beta chain). Its cognate antigen is unknown. Per the study methods: Junction-only sequences without quality scores came from ImmunoSEQ, so filtering differed. Measured with immunoSEQ multiplex PCR; TCRdb has only the in-frame clones, and not every one. Clone size and the V and J calls come from that table; the DNA yielded D and trimming. The sample yields about 1.1 million clones, about 80% seen once. The data belong to a study of shared clonotypes between healthy human individuals. Study results and limitations: Naive subsets usually exceeded memory subsets in estimated richness.

The CDR3 spans 14 residues. Trimming cost V 3 bases and J 3 bases, with 9 bases left between them. CDR1 and CDR2 from the germline V gene are SGHTA and FQGTGA. The chain links TRBV7-3 to TRBJ2-1; tentatively, D is TRBD1 (6 bases). This receptor was obtained from a young man in good health. Some clones in this sample may be carry-over from other donors' samples. The source material was memory CD4+ T cells from PBMCs. Subset of the sample: CD45RA-negative fraction. CDR3 nucleotide sequence: TGTGCCAGCAGCTTGCAGGGGTACTACAATGAGCAGTTCTTC. Amino acid sequence: CASSLQGYYNEQFF.